This T cell receptor beta chain comes out of a study of CD8+ T cells in alopecia areata. Germline trimming cut 11 bases from V and 0 bases from J; bases unmatched to any gene: 0. Germline assignment: CDR1 SNHLY and CDR2 FYNNEI. This CDR3 is 13 amino acids long. Reverse transcribed after extraction, RNA yielded cDNA as the sequencing template. The method was immunoSEQ multiplex PCR; TCRdb's version includes in-frame clones alone and lacks a portion of them. This sample has fewer than 250,000 clones, with 50% to 70% found just once. Treatment denoted: oral pan-JAK inhibitor, 5-10 mg twice daily. To note about this clone: Antigen: not known.

Whole-study results and caveats: The study found tofacitinib significantly decreased scalp clonality and expanded CD8+ clones among the top 100. Many expanded lesional clones remained in scalp and blood on tofacitinib.

The clonotype originates from a human donor with alopecia areata. The specimen comprised CD4+ T cells sorted from blood, sampled at approximately week 49, from a patient treated with tofacitinib. The rearrangement joins TRBV2 to TRBJ1-4, with TRBD1 matching 10 bases. CDR3 amino acids: CAGQGATNEKLFF. DNA of the CDR3: TGTGCCGGACAGGGGGCAACTAATGAAAAACTGTTTTTT.